Below are 19 T cell receptor beta chains sequenced from a single sample in a study of blood T cells in healthy people across ages. The use of a sample-barcoded 5' primer and a J-beta primer mix characterized a second PCR of about 7 to 12 cycles. TCRdb reanalysed the 5' RACE reads using MiXCR and keeps one entry per CDR3 protein. The data contain hundreds of thousands of distinct CDR3 sequences, around 48% of them singletons. Specimen: blood. These receptors all stem from a woman in her sixties or seventies in good health.

CDR3 amino acids: CASSLMNSGANVLTF. CDR3 sequence (DNA): TGTGCCAGCAGCTTAATGAACTCTGGGGCCAACGTCCTGACTTTC. This chain joins TRBV7-2 and TRBJ2-6; D not certain. Germline CDR1 and CDR2: SGHTA and FQGNSA. V lost 2 bases, J lost 0 bases, and 5 bases lay in between. The CDR3 contains 15 residues.

For the CDR3, the DNA is TGCAGTGCACCCGGGAGGGTTGAGCAGTTCTTC. This sequence encodes CSAPGRVEQFF. V and J are TRBV20-1 and TRBJ2-1, with TRBD2 identical over 8 bases. The CDR3 runs to 11 residues. The junction had 4 bases not matched to a gene; V was cut back by 6 bases and J by 9 bases. The germline CDR1 and CDR2 sequences are DFQATT and SNEGSKA (reference sequence).

V and J are TRBV7-2 and TRBJ2-7; TRBD1 matches at 9 bases. CDR3 length: 15 residues. Trimming took 8 bases from V and 3 from J; bases not matched to a gene: 11. Germline lookup yields CDR1 SGHTA and CDR2 FQGNSA. The CDR3 is CASLPPGQGLYEQYF. The CDR3 DNA sequence: TGTGCCAGCCTACCTCCGGGACAGGGACTCTACGAGCAGTACTTC.

This clonotype has only a few counts. V gene TRBV25-1 combines with J gene TRBJ2-1, with 9 nucleotides matching TRBD2. Germline CDR1 MGHDK, CDR2 SYGVNS. V shed 9 bases, J shed 4 bases, and the junction held 13 bases outside the gene matches. The CDR3 extends over 16 amino acids. The CDR3 DNA reads as TGTGCCAGGCCCTATCCAGGCGGGAGGGATTACAATGAGCAGTTCTTC. It is translated as CARPYPGGRDYNEQFF.

The chain carries TRBV2 and TRBJ2-7; 10 bases match TRBD2. This CDR3 comprises 15 residues. With 7 bases clipped from V and 5 bases from J, the junction kept 11 bases outside the gene matches. Per the germline V gene, CDR1 is SNHLY and CDR2 is FYNNEI. The DNA for the CDR3 is TGTGCCAGCATGTCCACGACTAGCGGGTCCCACGAGCAGTACTTC. This sequence encodes CASMSTTSGSHEQYF.

In this sample, this clonotype turned up a few times. The chain carries TRBV29-1 and TRBJ2-5, with D possibly matching TRBD2 (6 bases). Germline V gene lookup returns CDR1 SQVTM and CDR2 ANQGSEA. The CDR3 is 10 residues long. The V end was cut by 5 bases, the J end by 7 bases, with 8 bases between. CDR3 nucleotide sequence: TGCAGCGTTCGGGAGATGACCCAGTACTTC. The encoded protein is CSVREMTQYF.

The rearrangement links TRBV7-2 to TRBJ2-3; TRBD2 matches at 9 bases. Germline V CDR1 and CDR2: SGHTA, FQGNSA. V shed 5 bases and J 1 base; nucleotides not matched to a gene: 7. The CDR3 is 16 residues long. CDR3 coding DNA: TGTGCCAGCAGCATAATTAGCGGGAGCGGCACAGATACGCAGTATTTT. Translated, it gives CASSIISGSGTDTQYF.

V is TRBV5-1 and J is TRBJ2-7; D is perhaps TRBD2 (6 bases). CDR1 is SGHRS, CDR2 YFSETQ, per germline. The V and J ends lost 4 bases and 3 bases respectively, with 14 bases between them. The CDR3 sequence is 14 residues long. Written as DNA, the CDR3 is TGCGCCAGCAGCGAACCGGGACTTCACTACGAGCAGTACTTC. Translation gives CASSEPGLHYEQYF.

This chain joins TRBV7-2 and TRBJ1-6; weak D call: TRBD1 (5 bases). V lost 2 bases and J 6 bases, leaving 14 bases between the germline ends. CDR1 is SGHTA and CDR2 is FQGNSA in the germline V gene. The CDR3 is 16 residues long. This chain's CDR3 is CASSLRMGQGNSPLHF. The DNA for the CDR3 is TGTGCCAGCAGCTTACGAATGGGGCAGGGTAATTCACCCCTCCACTTT.

The rearrangement links TRBV6-2 or TRBV6-3 to TRBJ2-1; 11 bases fit TRBD2. Germline lookup yields CDR1 MNHEY and CDR2 SVGEGT. V trimming: 4 bases; J trimming: 6 bases; junction bases outside the gene matches: 8. This CDR3 contains 16 residues. CDR3 sequence (DNA): TGTGCCAGCAGTTTCTACCTAGCGGGAGGAGGCAATGAGCAGTTCTTC. Protein product: CASSFYLAGGGNEQFF.

This chain uses TRBV6-2 or TRBV6-3 with TRBJ2-7; D ambiguous. The J call is doubtful: the DNA matches TRBJ2-5 better. The length of the CDR3 is 14 residues. Germline V gene sequence: CDR1 MNHEY, CDR2 SVGEGT. CDR3 region: CASSYGVSQETQYF. CDR3 DNA: TGTGCCAGCAGTTACGGAGTCAGCCAAGAGACCCAGTACTTC.

V and J are TRBV29-1 and TRBJ2-7, with 11 bases matching TRBD2. The J call may be faulty, since TRBJ2-5 better matches the DNA end. The CDR3 covers 14 residues. Germline lookup yields CDR1 SQVTM and CDR2 ANQGSEA. In DNA form, the CDR3 reads TGCAGCGTTTTAGCGGGAGGGGGGTTAGAGACCCAGTACTTC. Protein: CSVLAGGGLETQYF.

This clonotype was detected a few times. V and J are TRBV20-1 and TRBJ2-1, with a weak D call TRBD2 (6 bases). Germline-derived CDR1 and CDR2 are DFQATT and SNEGSKA (reference sequence). This CDR3 comprises 17 residues. V lost 3 bases and J 8 bases, leaving 26 bases between the germline ends. CDR3 nucleotides: TGCAGTGCTAGTGTATCGGCAGTACCAGGACTACTCGATGAGCAGTTCTTC. Its protein is CSASVSAVPGLLDEQFF.

This clonotype was seen a handful of times. The chain employs TRBV20-1 and TRBJ1-1; D unclear. Per germline, CDR1 DFQATT and CDR2 SNEGSKA (reference sequence). With 2 bases removed from V and 1 base from J, the gap between germline ends came to 8 bases. The CDR3 sequence is 13 residues long. The CDR3 here is CSARRQQNTEAFF. CDR3 nucleotide sequence: TGCAGTGCTAGAAGGCAGCAGAACACTGAAGCTTTCTTT.

With respect to this clonotype: An end of the junction does not agree with germline; a read error may underlie this. This sequence joins TRBV7-2 and TRBJ2-1; D might be TRBD2 (5 bases). Germline loops: CDR1 SGHTA, CDR2 FQGNSA. There are 14 residues in the CDR3. The CDR3 spells CAGSLYSGNNEQFF. The DNA of the CDR3 is TGTGCCGGCAGCTTGTATTCGGGAAACAATGAGCAGTTCTTC.

The rearrangement joins TRBV28 to TRBJ2-1, with a weak D call TRBD2 (6 bases). Germline V gene sequence: CDR1 MDHEN, CDR2 SYDVKM. V was cut by 5 bases and J by 11 bases, with 16 bases left in between. The CDR3 is made up of 13 amino acids. This CDR3 is CASSSELGRKQFF. The DNA for the CDR3 is TGTGCCAGCAGTAGCGAGCTGGGGAGGAAGCAGTTCTTC.

This chain joins TRBV5-1 and TRBJ1-1; 7 nucleotides match TRBD1. The CDR3 is 14 amino acids. Germline assignment: CDR1 SGHRS and CDR2 YFSETQ. Unmatched junction bases numbered 3, after V lost 0 bases and J lost 4 bases. The CDR3 bases are TGCGCCAGCAGCTTGGAGACAGGGTTCACTGAAGCTTTCTTT. Protein: CASSLETGFTEAFF.

The chain combines TRBV3-1 with TRBJ2-2; no clear D gene. The CDR3 is made up of 13 amino acids. Germline assignment: CDR1 LGHDT and CDR2 YNNKEL (reference sequence). The V end lost 2 bases, the J end lost 8 bases, and 9 bases lay between the germline ends. The CDR3 region has the DNA TGTGCCAGCAGCCAATCTTCTGCGGGGGAGCTGTTTTTT. It codes for CASSQSSAGELFF.

There are a few counts of this clonotype. The J gene is TRBJ2-5, the V gene TRBV12-3 or TRBV12-4, with 7 bases that match TRBD2. There are 13 residues in the CDR3. V was pared by 7 bases and J by 4 bases, with 6 bases of the junction left unmatched. In DNA, the CDR3 is TGTGCCAGCACCCTATCGGGGGGAGAGACCCAGTACTTC. Protein: CASTLSGGETQYF.